This TCR beta chain was captured by sequencing in a study of tumor-infiltrating lymphocytes in localized non-small cell lung cancer. Study in general: Some samples were collected after neoadjuvant chemotherapy; smokers, never-smokers and several histologies were included. Whole-study results and caveats: Compared with uninvolved lung, tumors showed higher T cell infiltration by TCRbeta sequencing. IM1 and IM2 tumors showed no difference in T-cell fraction. Each assay used a separate piece of the same tissue.

The method was immunoSEQ multiplex PCR; TCRdb's version includes in-frame clones alone and lacks a portion of them. The data show about 12,000 clones, over 75% seen once. V dropped 1 base and J dropped 3; count of bases not matched to a gene: 4. The CDR3 consists of 15 residues. Germline loops: CDR1 MNHEY, CDR2 SVGAGI. Remarks on this clone: What it binds is not known.

The clonotype comes from a human donor with non-small cell lung cancer. Sequencing was performed on lung tumor tissue. The chain couples TRBV6-5 to TRBJ2-7, with TRBD2 identical over 9 bases. In nucleotides, the CDR3 is TGTGCCAGCAGTTACTGGGCGGGAGGGGTCTACGAGCAGTACTTC. Its translation: CASSYWAGGVYEQYF.